Presented here are 28 T cell receptor beta chains from one specimen sequenced in a study of CXCR3-negative and CXCR3-positive naive CD8 T cells. Regarding the study as a whole: Comparison of naive cells showed more hydrophobic TRB CDR3s in CXCR3-positive than in CXCR3-negative naive cells.

These receptors lack a known antigen. The TRB cDNA libraries were prepared by 5' RACE with UMI labels. No DNA is given; TCRdb re-called the 5' RACE reads and lists each CDR3 protein once. Here the sample table reports approximately 65,000 distinct CDR3 sequences. The sequencing input was naive CXCR3+ CD8+ T cells from blood. Subset in this sample: CD45RO-CCR7+CD27+CD95- naive CD8+ T cells expressing CXCR3 (TNR3+). Receptors originate from a human donor in good health. Some clones in this sample may be carry-over from other donors' samples.

J is TRBJ2-2 and V is TRBV7-9. CDR1 and CDR2 from the germline V gene are SEHNR and FQNEAQ (reference sequence). The CDR3 totals 13 residues. The CDR3 region is CASSPKNTGELFF.

This chain uses TRBV6-2 or TRBV6-3 with TRBJ2-1; the D call of TRBD1 rests on TCRdb alone, since no DNA is present to check it. There are 15 residues in the CDR3. Germline V lookup: CDR1 MNHEY, CDR2 SVGEGT. The CDR3 loop reads CASTHNPGSAYGQFF.

The rearrangement uses TRBV19 and TRBJ1-1; absent DNA, TCRdb's TRBD1 call cannot be checked. This CDR3 comprises 12 residues. CDR1 and CDR2 from the germline V gene are LNHDA and SQIVND (reference sequence). The CDR3 here is CASSIAGSEAFF. The whole variable domain, remainder taken from reference TRBV19 and TRBJ1-1, is DGGITQSPKYLFRKEGQNVTLSCEQNLNHDAMYWYRQDPGQGLRLIYYSQIVNDFQKGDIAEGYSVSREKKESFPLTVTSAQKNPTAFYLCASSIAGSEAFFGQGTRLTVV.

This chain uses TRBV7-6 with TRBJ2-3; TCRdb's D call, TRBD1, is unchecked because there is no DNA. The CDR3 consists of 15 residues. Germline assignment: CDR1 SGHVS and CDR2 FNYEAQ. The CDR3 region is CASSLRGSYTDTQYF.

The chain employs TRBV11-2 and TRBJ2-5; TCRdb gives TRBD1 as the D gene, but with no DNA this cannot be confirmed. This CDR3 has 16 residues. Germline lookup yields CDR1 SGHAT and CDR2 FQNNGV. CDR3 amino acids: CASSSPPAGDQETQYF. The whole variable domain, remainder taken from reference TRBV11-2 and TRBJ2-5, is EAGVAQSPRYKIIEKRQSVAFWCNPISGHATLYWYQQILGQGPKLLIQFQNNGVVDDSQLPKDRFSAERLKGVDSTLKIQPAKLEDSAVYLCASSSPPAGDQETQYFGPGTRLLVL.

This rearrangement joins TRBV19 to TRBJ2-1; no DNA is available, so the TRBD1 call from TCRdb remains unchecked. This CDR3 is built from 16 residues. Germline values: CDR1 LNHDA, CDR2 SQIVND (reference sequence). The chain's CDR3 is CASSIMGQVNYNEQFF.

The chain is built from TRBV27 and TRBJ2-1; the TCRdb call, TRBD1, lacks DNA for checking. CDR3 length equals 14 residues. Per germline, CDR1 MNHEY and CDR2 SMNVEV (reference sequence). CDR3 protein: CASRVRGAYNERFF.

This chain links TRBV15 with TRBJ2-2; TCRdb's assignment of TRBD1 cannot be checked, as there is no DNA. This CDR3 has 15 amino acids. CDR1 and CDR2 (germline): LNHNV, YYDKDF (reference sequence). This chain's CDR3 is CATSRGRENTGELFF.

The rearrangement joins TRBV6-5 to TRBJ2-5; the TCRdb call, TRBD2, lacks DNA for checking. Germline V gene sequence: CDR1 MNHEY, CDR2 SVGAGI. The CDR3 extends over 17 amino acids. The chain's CDR3 is CASSQVGLGLGQETQYF.

The V gene is TRBV4-3, the J gene TRBJ2-1; TCRdb lists TRBD1, though no DNA is available to test this call. In germline, CDR1 is LGHNA, CDR2 YSLEER. This CDR3 is 18 amino acids long. CDR3 amino acids: CASSQDPPRTSSYNEQFF.

The rearrangement links TRBV12-3 or TRBV12-4 to TRBJ2-7; the D gene TCRdb calls, TRBD1, cannot be checked with no DNA. The CDR3 has 17 residues. CDR3 region: CASSLGHLRGLRHEQYF.

The chain carries TRBV29-1 and TRBJ1-1; TCRdb proposes TRBD1, but this gene call is untestable without DNA. The germline CDR1 and CDR2 sequences are SQVTM and ANQGSEA. The CDR3 has 12 amino acids. The CDR3 loop is CSAVTDNTEAFF.

The gene calls are TRBV28 and TRBJ2-1; the TCRdb D gene call, TRBD1, has no DNA to confirm it. This CDR3 has 17 amino acids. The V gene's germline CDR1 is MDHEN and CDR2 SYDVKM. CDR3 protein: CASSSEPRDKPYNEQFF.

This chain's CDR3 is CASSLVGEWYEQYF. The J gene is TRBJ2-7, the V gene TRBV28. The CDR3 is 14 residues long. Germline V gene data show CDR1 as MDHEN and CDR2 as SYDVKM.

J is TRBJ2-5 and V is TRBV11-2. The germline CDR1 and CDR2 sequences are SGHAT and FQNNGV. The CDR3 sequence is 15 residues long. CDR3 loop: CASSLGSGIQETQYF. The full variable domain, with the rest looked up from reference TRBV11-2 and TRBJ2-5, is EAGVAQSPRYKIIEKRQSVAFWCNPISGHATLYWYQQILGQGPKLLIQFQNNGVVDDSQLPKDRFSAERLKGVDSTLKIQPAKLEDSAVYLCASSLGSGIQETQYFGPGTRLLVL.

V gene TRBV12-3 or TRBV12-4 combines with J gene TRBJ2-7; TCRdb indicates TRBD1, and absent DNA this call remains unverified. The CDR3 sequence is 15 residues long. Here the CDR3 reads CASSFGADPLYEQYF.

The chain uses TRBV15 and TRBJ2-7; TCRdb gives TRBD1 as the D gene, but with no DNA this cannot be confirmed. The CDR3 totals 15 residues. CDR1 and CDR2 from the germline V gene are LNHNV and YYDKDF (reference sequence). The CDR3 reads CATSRDQAGSYEQYF.

This chain uses TRBV7-9 with TRBJ2-7; TCRdb returns TRBD1, unconfirmable since there is no DNA. CDR3 length: 13 amino acids. CDR1 and CDR2 from the germline V gene are SEHNR and FQNEAQ (reference sequence). The CDR3 loop reads CASSHGTNREQYF.

The rearrangement uses TRBV7-9 and TRBJ2-2. The CDR3 runs 11 residues. CDR1 SEHNR and CDR2 FQNEAQ come from the germline V gene (reference sequence). CDR3 in amino acids: CASSEDGELFF.

This chain connects TRBV5-5 to TRBJ2-1; lacking DNA, the TRBD2 call made by TCRdb goes unchecked. This CDR3 comprises 16 residues. CDR1 and CDR2 from the germline V gene are SGHKS and YYEKEE (reference sequence). CDR3 region: CASSLEGEGSCNEQFF.

The rearrangement links TRBV12-5 to TRBJ2-3; there is no DNA to check the TCRdb D call of TRBD1. This CDR3 is built from 16 residues. CDR1 is LGHNT and CDR2 is FRNRAP in the germline V gene. The CDR3 loop is CASGPGDYSSTDTQYF.

The chain carries TRBV2 and TRBJ1-1; TCRdb calls TRBD1, which cannot be checked without DNA. The CDR3 runs to 14 residues. Germline assignment: CDR1 SNHLY and CDR2 FYNNEI. Here the CDR3 reads CASSPGAPGPEAFF.

The CDR3 region is CASTRDRGKETQYF. The chain employs TRBV2 and TRBJ2-5; TCRdb's assignment of TRBD1 cannot be checked, as there is no DNA. The CDR3 extends over 14 amino acids. Germline CDR1 SNHLY, CDR2 FYNNEI. The complete variable domain, with remaining parts taken from reference TRBV2 and TRBJ2-5, reads EPEVTQTPSHQVTQMGQEVILRCVPISNHLYFYWYRQILGQKVEFLVSFYNNEISEKSEIFDDQFSVERPDGSNFTLKIRSTKLEDSAMYFCASTRDRGKETQYFGPGTRLLVL.

This chain joins TRBV11-3 and TRBJ2-2. Germline-derived CDR1 and CDR2 are SGHNT and YENEEA. CDR3 length equals 16 residues. CDR3 in amino acids: CASSLVTEPNTGELFF. The whole variable domain, filled in from reference TRBV11-3 and TRBJ2-2, reads EAGVVQSPRYKIIEKKQPVAFWCNPISGHNTLYWYLQNLGQGPELLIRYENEEAVDDSQLPKDRFSAERLKGVDSTLKIQPAELGDSAVYLCASSLVTEPNTGELFFGEGSRLTVL.

The chain links TRBV28 to TRBJ2-2; the D call of TRBD1 rests on TCRdb alone, since no DNA is present to check it. Germline V CDR1 and CDR2: MDHEN, SYDVKM. CDR3 length equals 15 residues. This chain's CDR3 is CASSYPGDNTGELFF. The full variable domain, rest sourced from reference TRBV28 and TRBJ2-2, is DVKVTQSSRYLVKRTGEKVFLECVQDMDHENMFWYRQDPGLGLRLIYFSYDVKMKEKGDIPEGYSVSREKKERFSLILESASTNQTSMYLCASSYPGDNTGELFFGEGSRLTVL.

The chain carries TRBV21-1 and TRBJ1-2. TRBV21-1 is classified as a pseudogene. CDR3 length: 14 residues. The CDR3 region is CASSKPDGPGGYTF.

The J gene is TRBJ2-3, the V gene TRBV6-6; TCRdb's assignment of TRBD1 cannot be checked, as there is no DNA. Germline V lookup: CDR1 MNHNY, CDR2 SVGAGI (reference sequence). This CDR3 has 12 amino acids. CDR3: CASTRGADTQYF.

The chain uses TRBV4-3 and TRBJ1-6; the D gene TCRdb calls, TRBD1, cannot be checked with no DNA. Germline V gene lookup returns CDR1 LGHNA and CDR2 YSLEER. This CDR3 is built from 15 residues. The CDR3 loop is CASSPARTENSPLHF.